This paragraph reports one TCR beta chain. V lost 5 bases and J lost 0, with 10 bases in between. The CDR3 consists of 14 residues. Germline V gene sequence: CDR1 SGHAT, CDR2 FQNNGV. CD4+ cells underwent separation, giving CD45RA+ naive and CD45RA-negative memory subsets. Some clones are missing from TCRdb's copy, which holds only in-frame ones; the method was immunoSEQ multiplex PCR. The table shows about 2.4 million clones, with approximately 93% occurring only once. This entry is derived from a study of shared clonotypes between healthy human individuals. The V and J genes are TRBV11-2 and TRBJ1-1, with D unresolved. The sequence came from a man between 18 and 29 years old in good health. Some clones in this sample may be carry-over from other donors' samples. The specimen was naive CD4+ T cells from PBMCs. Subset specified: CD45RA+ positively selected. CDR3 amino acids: CASSTLGVNTEAFF. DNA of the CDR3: TGTGCCAGCAGCACCCTTGGGGTGAACACTGAAGCTTTCTTT.